Listed below are T cell receptor beta chains from one sample, sequenced in a study of post-analysis software for immune sequencing data. TCRdb reanalysed the PCR reads using MiXCR and keeps one entry per CDR3 protein. The data show around 400,000 distinct CDR3 sequences, more than 30% seen once. The sequenced sample consisted of blood. The receptor source for this set is a girl aged 2 to 10 with multiple sclerosis. CDR3s include the opening cysteine and the closing phenylalanine or tryptophan. Each record gives: V gene, J gene, D gene, clone size, CDR3 DNA, CDR3 protein. D genes are given only for firm matches. Where a row states a size, it is once, few, many or the class of an expanded clone; other rows omit it.

V: TRBV20-1; J: TRBJ2-7; D: TRBD1; size: few; DNA: TGCAGTGCAAGCCCGGACAGGGGCCTCTACGAGCAGTACTTC; CDR3: CSASPDRGLYEQYF
V: TRBV7-9; J: TRBJ1-1; D: .; size: .; DNA: TGTGCCAGCAGCTTAGTCGAGACAAGATACATGAACACTGAAGCTTTCTTT; CDR3: CASSLVETRYMNTEAFF
V: TRBV5-1; J: TRBJ2-5; D: TRBD1; size: .; DNA: TGCGCCAGCAGCTTGGGCCCCCAAATACAGGGGGGAAAAGAGACCCAGTACTTC; CDR3: CASSLGPQIQGGKETQYF
V: TRBV6-1; J: TRBJ2-7; D: TRBD2; size: .; DNA: TGTGCCAGCAGTGAACAGAGCGGGGGGAACTACGAGCAGTACTTC; CDR3: CASSEQSGGNYEQYF
V: TRBV20-1; J: TRBJ2-3; D: .; size: few; DNA: TGCAGTGCTAGAGAGACTGGCGGAACAGATACGCAGTATTTT; CDR3: CSARETGGTDTQYF
V: TRBV3-1; J: TRBJ2-2; D: .; size: once; DNA: TGTGCCAGCAGCCAAGAGGGGATCGGGGAGCTGTTTTTT; CDR3: CASSQEGIGELFF
V: TRBV5-1; J: TRBJ2-1; D: TRBD1; size: .; DNA: TGCGCCAGCAGCAAGGACAGGGGGCAGGAGCAGTTCTTC; CDR3: CASSKDRGQEQFF
V: TRBV12-3/TRBV12-4; J: TRBJ1-1; D: .; size: .; DNA: TGTGCCAGCAGTTATGACAGCCAGAGCACAGAAGCTTTCTTT; CDR3: CASSYDSQSTEAFF
V: TRBV28; J: TRBJ1-1; D: .; size: .; DNA: TGTGCCAGCAGTACAACCCGGGGGCTAGTCACTGAAGCTTTCTTT; CDR3: CASSTTRGLVTEAFF
V: TRBV7-9; J: TRBJ2-5; D: .; size: .; DNA: TGTGCCAGCAGCTTGGGGGGCGGCCAGGGGGACCAGTACTTC; CDR3: CASSLGGGQGDQYF
V: TRBV7-9; J: TRBJ1-2; D: .; size: .; DNA: TGTGCCAGCAGCTCTGTGGGGAACTATGGCTACACCTTC; CDR3: CASSSVGNYGYTF
V: TRBV14; J: TRBJ2-6; D: TRBD1; size: .; DNA: TGTGCCAGCAGCCAAAAGGTTCTGACAGGGTACCCCTCTGGGGCCAACGTCCTGACTTTC; CDR3: CASSQKVLTGYPSGANVLTF
V: TRBV5-1; J: TRBJ2-6; D: TRBD2; size: few; DNA: TGCGCCAGCAGCCTTTCTAGCGGGGTGTCTGGGGCCAACGTCCTGACTTTC; CDR3: CASSLSSGVSGANVLTF
V: TRBV12-3/TRBV12-4; J: TRBJ1-1; D: .; size: .; DNA: TGTGCCAGCCCGCCGGGGGGTGAAGCTTTCTTT; CDR3: CASPPGGEAFF
V: TRBV3-1; J: TRBJ1-1; D: .; size: .; DNA: TGTGCCAGCAGCCAAGGATCAGAGACGAGCCTCATGAACACTGAAGCTTTCTTT; CDR3: CASSQGSETSLMNTEAFF
V: TRBV20-1; J: TRBJ2-5; D: .; size: many; DNA: TGCAGTGCTAGACAGGCCCAAGAGACCCAGTACTTC; CDR3: CSARQAQETQYF
V: TRBV7-9; J: TRBJ1-2; D: TRBD1; size: few; DNA: TGTGCCAGCAGCGACCCCCCAGGGGGCTTCGGCTACACCTTC; CDR3: CASSDPPGGFGYTF
V: TRBV5-1; J: TRBJ2-7; D: .; size: .; DNA: TGCGCCAGCAGCTTGGAAGCCCTCGGAGACGAGCAGTACTTC; CDR3: CASSLEALGDEQYF
V: TRBV9; J: TRBJ1-2; D: TRBD1; size: few; DNA: TGTGCCAGCAGCACATGGACAGGACCGACGAACTATGGCTACACCTTC; CDR3: CASSTWTGPTNYGYTF
V: TRBV18; J: TRBJ2-7; D: TRBD1; size: many; DNA: TGTGCCAGCAGTCGACAGGGAGCCTACGAGCAGTACTTC; CDR3: CASSRQGAYEQYF
V: TRBV9; J: TRBJ2-7; D: TRBD1; size: .; DNA: TGTGCCAGCAGCGCAGGGACAGGGAATTACTACGAGCAGTACTTC; CDR3: CASSAGTGNYYEQYF
V: TRBV6-2/TRBV6-3; J: TRBJ2-5; D: .; size: .; DNA: TGTGCCAGCAGTACTCTTCAAGAGACCCAGTACTTC; CDR3: CASSTLQETQYF
V: TRBV15; J: TRBJ2-7; D: TRBD1; size: .; DNA: TGTGCCACCAGCAGATTCGGGCCGCTCCCCGGACAGGGGCCTGACGAGCAGTACTTC; CDR3: CATSRFGPLPGQGPDEQYF